The 27 T cell receptor beta chains presented below share a single source sample, sequenced in a study of chemoradiotherapy in HPV16-positive cancers. TCRdb's copy holds only in-frame clones and misses some; the assay was immunoSEQ multiplex PCR. The data contain just under 40,000 clones, under 80% of them singletons. Sequencing used blood, obtained from a patient who underwent chemoradiotherapy. These receptors all stem from a human donor with HPV-associated anogenital cancer.

The chain couples TRBV19 to TRBJ2-7, with TRBD1 identical over 10 bases. J was trimmed by 5 bases and V by 6 bases; bases with no gene match: 7. The CDR3 totals 14 residues. Germline V CDR1 and CDR2: LNHDA, SQIVND (reference sequence). CDR3 region: CASSPGQGSHEQYF. The CDR3 region has the DNA TGTGCCAGTAGCCCGGGACAGGGGTCCCACGAGCAGTACTTC.

CDR3 residues: CASSKSGRPLQETQYF. Written as DNA, the CDR3 is TGTGCCAGCAGCAAGTCGGGCAGGCCTCTGCAAGAGACCCAGTACTTC. The chain joins TRBV5-4 to TRBJ2-5, with D hard to call. The germline gives CDR1 SGHNT, CDR2 YYREEE (reference sequence). CDR3 size: 16 residues. The V end lost 4 bases, the J end lost 2 bases, and 18 bases lay between the germline ends.

V and J are TRBV6-5 and TRBJ2-2; TRBD2 might be the D (5 bases). Trimming stripped 6 bases from V and 8 bases from J, with 19 bases between. The CDR3 totals 15 residues. CDR1 MNHEY and CDR2 SVGAGI come from the germline V gene. CDR3 in amino acids: CASRHPGSLPGELFF. The CDR3 DNA sequence: TGTGCCAGCAGACACCCGGGATCCCTGCCGGGGGAGCTGTTTTTT.

This sequence joins TRBV7-9 and TRBJ1-2; D remains unclear. CDR3 length: 14 amino acids. Trimming cost V 3 bases and J 7 bases, with 15 bases left between them. CDR1 is SEHNR, CDR2 FQNEAQ, per germline (reference sequence). This CDR3 is CASSLEGTKGGYTF. The DNA for the CDR3 is TGTGCCAGCAGCTTGGAGGGCACAAAGGGTGGCTACACCTTC.

This clone turned up a few times. V and J are TRBV5-6 and TRBJ1-1; a possible D gene is TRBD1 (5 bases). V dropped 5 bases and J dropped 3 bases, with 14 bases sitting between them. Germline V gene sequence: CDR1 SGHDT, CDR2 YYEEEE. The length of the CDR3 is 14 residues. The CDR3 sequence is CASSPDRPDTEAFF. Here the CDR3 DNA reads TGTGCCAGCAGTCCCGACAGACCGGACACTGAAGCTTTCTTT.

The chain combines TRBV9 with TRBJ2-2; TRBD1 might be the D (6 bases). Germline CDR1 is SGDLS and CDR2 is YYNGEE. The CDR3 is 15 amino acids. V was clipped by 3 bases and J by 2 bases, with 11 bases between them. The CDR3 sequence is CASSDTDSNTGELFF. CDR3 sequence (DNA): TGTGCCAGCAGCGATACGGACAGCAACACCGGGGAGCTGTTTTTT.

V is TRBV7-3 and J is TRBJ2-1; 8 bases are a match to TRBD2. CDR3 length equals 13 residues. Trimming at V came to 4 bases and at J to 8 bases, leaving 4 bases not matched to a gene. Germline V lookup: CDR1 SGHTA, CDR2 FQGTGA. CDR3 in DNA: TGTGCCAGCAGCTCCCGGGGGGGCTATGAGCAGTTCTTC. Translated, it gives CASSSRGGYEQFF.

The chain carries TRBV19 and TRBJ2-6; 10 bases match TRBD1. The CDR3 length is 16 residues. Germline CDR1 LNHDA, CDR2 SQIVND (reference sequence). V was clipped by 7 bases and J by 3 bases; unmatched bases: 6. In DNA, the CDR3 is TGTGCCAGTAACCCCGGGACAGGGGATGGGGCCAACGTCCTGACTTTC. As protein: CASNPGTGDGANVLTF.

This chain links TRBV7-3 with TRBJ2-7; D tentatively reads TRBD1 or TRBD2 (5 bases each). CDR1 is SGHTA, CDR2 FQGTGA, per germline. V gave up 5 bases and J gave up 7 bases, with 18 bases separating them. CDR3 length: 14 amino acids. CDR3 coding DNA: TGTGCCAGCAGCGCTACCGGGGCCCCTAGGGAGCAGTACTTC. Translated, it gives CASSATGAPREQYF.

The chain carries TRBV9 and TRBJ2-1, with 16 nucleotides matching TRBD2. The CDR3 sequence is 17 residues long. The V and J ends lost 4 bases and 9 bases, in that order; junction bases with no gene match: 10. In germline, CDR1 is SGDLS, CDR2 YYNGEE. The DNA for the CDR3 is TGTGCCAGCAGCCTGAGAGGGACTAGCGGGGGGGCCGGTGAGCAGTTCTTC. Amino acid sequence: CASSLRGTSGGAGEQFF.

This rearrangement joins TRBV7-3 to TRBJ2-3; possible D gene TRBD2, 6 bases. The CDR3 contains 15 residues. V lost 7 bases, J lost 2 bases, and 16 bases lay in between. Germline CDR1 SGHTA, CDR2 FQGTGA. CDR3 sequence reads: CASTPGRGNTDTQYF. The CDR3 DNA reads TGTGCCAGCACCCCTGGGCGGGGTAACACAGATACGCAGTATTTT.

The chain recombines TRBV19 with TRBJ1-1; 9 nucleotides line up with TRBD1. From germline, CDR1 is LNHDA and CDR2 SQIVND (reference sequence). With 5 bases clipped from V and 7 bases from J, the junction kept 5 bases outside the gene matches. This CDR3 region has 13 residues. This CDR3 is CASSLNRGLEAFF. DNA of the CDR3: TGTGCCAGTAGTCTCAACAGGGGGCTTGAAGCTTTCTTT.

This clone was seen a handful of times. The genes are TRBV5-1 and TRBJ2-3; D remains unclear. With 0 bases removed from V and 1 base from J, the gap between germline ends came to 9 bases. Looked up from germline, CDR1 is SGHRS and CDR2 is YFSETQ. The length of the CDR3 is 15 residues. The CDR3 DNA is TGCGCCAGCAGCTTGGGCAGCACCCGCACAGATACGCAGTATTTT. Its protein is CASSLGSTRTDTQYF.

The gene calls are TRBV30 and TRBJ2-7; 8 bases are a match to TRBD1. Germline V CDR1 and CDR2: GTSNPN, SVGIG (reference sequence). Trimming at V came to 5 bases and at J to 7 bases, leaving 13 bases not matched to a gene. There are 14 residues in the CDR3. The CDR3 sequence: CAWYDTGTGGEQYF. The CDR3 DNA is TGTGCCTGGTACGACACCGGGACAGGAGGGGAGCAGTACTTC.

This chain uses TRBV27 with TRBJ2-2, with 11 bases identical to TRBD2. In germline, CDR1 is MNHEY, CDR2 SMNVEV (reference sequence). CDR3 length: 17 amino acids. J gave up 4 bases and V 6 bases, and 10 bases lay outside the gene matches. CDR3 bases: TGTGCCAGCAGGAGGAACCTAGCGGGGGGACGCACCGGGGAGCTGTTTTTT. It yields the protein CASRRNLAGGRTGELFF.

This clone was counted between two and nine times. The chain combines TRBV6-6 with TRBJ1-1, with D tentatively TRBD1 (6 bases). Germline CDR1 MNHNY, CDR2 SVGAGI (reference sequence). Trimming took off 6 bases at V and 4 bases at J, with 15 bases between the two ends. CDR3 size: 14 residues. For the CDR3, the DNA is TGTGCCAGCAGCTGGGATAGGACAGCCACTGAAGCTTTCTTT. The encoded protein is CASSWDRTATEAFF.

This clone occurred a few times. The V call is TRBV4-1, the J call TRBJ1-1; D gene uncertain. Trimming pared 0 bases from V and 1 base from J, leaving 6 bases between. The CDR3 totals 14 residues. CDR1 and CDR2 from the germline V gene are MGHRA and YSYEKL. CDR3 loop: CASSQELQNTEAFF. CDR3 in DNA: TGCGCCAGCAGCCAAGAACTACAGAACACTGAAGCTTTCTTT.

The rearrangement uses TRBV7-9 and TRBJ2-1; possible D gene TRBD2, 7 bases. Looked up from germline, CDR1 is SEHNR and CDR2 is FQNEAQ (reference sequence). The CDR3 has 13 amino acids. Trimming shortened V by 11 bases and J by 3 bases, and 14 bases separated the two germline ends. DNA for the CDR3: TGTGCCGGCGGGGGCAGGGGCTACAATGAGCAGTTCTTC. Amino acids: CAGGGRGYNEQFF.

The chain is built from TRBV7-2 and TRBJ2-7; TRBD1 is a possible D gene (6 bases). The CDR3 is 15 residues long. CDR1 SGHTA and CDR2 FQGNSA come from the germline V gene. Trimming stripped 1 base from V and 5 bases from J, with 15 bases between. CDR3 residues: CASSLESRGYNEQYF. DNA for the CDR3: TGTGCCAGCAGCTTAGAGTCCAGGGGTTACAACGAGCAGTACTTC.

The CDR3 region has the DNA TGTGCCAGCAAACAGGGCAGCCATAATTCACCCCTCCACTTT. The encoded protein is CASKQGSHNSPLHF. The gene calls are TRBV6-5 and TRBJ1-6, with D possibly being TRBD1 (6 bases). V gave up 7 bases and J gave up 5 bases, with 12 bases separating them. CDR1 is MNHEY, CDR2 SVGAGI, per germline. The CDR3 contains 14 residues.

CDR3 in DNA: TGTGCCAGTAGTGATCCATCGGCGAACACTGAAGCTTTCTTT. Protein product: CASSDPSANTEAFF. The chain links TRBV19 to TRBJ1-1; D is undetermined. Germline CDR1 is LNHDA and CDR2 is SQIVND (reference sequence). The CDR3 totals 14 residues. V was trimmed by 5 bases and J by 1 base, leaving 11 bases between them. Full variable domain (rest looked up from reference TRBV19 and TRBJ1-1): DGGITQSPKYLFRKEGQNVTLSCEQNLNHDAMYWYRQDPGQGLRLIYYSQIVNDFQKGDIAEGYSVSREKKESFPLTVTSAQKNPTAFYLCASSDPSANTEAFFGQGTRLTVV.

CDR3 sequence: CSVEVQGKDEQYF. DNA for the CDR3: TGCAGCGTTGAAGTACAGGGGAAGGACGAGCAGTACTTC. The rearrangement uses TRBV29-1 and TRBJ2-7; 7 positions agree with TRBD1. The CDR3 contains 13 residues. Trimming took 1 base from V and 5 from J; bases not matched to a gene: 5. Germline assignment: CDR1 SQVTM and CDR2 ANQGSEA.

The rearrangement uses TRBV15 and TRBJ1-6, with no clear D. The germline V gene has CDR1 LNHNV and CDR2 YYDKDF (reference sequence). V was pared by 0 bases and J by 3 bases, with 6 bases between. The CDR3 length is 15 residues. CDR3 sequence reads: CATSREGLYNSPLHF. CDR3 DNA: TGTGCCACCAGCAGAGAAGGGCTCTATAATTCACCCCTCCACTTT.

The chain carries TRBV5-4 and TRBJ1-2; a weak D match, TRBD1 (5 bases). The CDR3 consists of 16 residues. The V gene lost 0 bases and the J gene lost 0 bases, with 12 bases spanning the gap. CDR1 is SGHNT, CDR2 YYREEE, per germline (reference sequence). CDR3 bases: TGTGCCAGCAGCTTGGAAGGGGTCACTTCTAACTATGGCTACACCTTC. Its translation: CASSLEGVTSNYGYTF.

The chain combines TRBV5-6 with TRBJ1-6, with D possibly TRBD1 on 5 matching bases. In germline, CDR1 is SGHDT, CDR2 YYEEEE. V lost 4 bases and J 11 bases, leaving 19 bases between the germline ends. There are 15 residues in the CDR3. Here the CDR3 DNA reads TGTGCCAGCAGCCTCCAGGGAGCTGGGGCCGCACCCCTCCACTTT. This translates into CASSLQGAGAAPLHF.

About this clone: The same CDR3 can be traced to other DNA sequences in this sample. The V call is TRBV6-6, the J call TRBJ1-5; D gene ambiguous. The CDR3 is made up of 14 amino acids. Per germline, CDR1 MNHNY and CDR2 SVGAGI (reference sequence). V lost 2 bases to trimming and J lost 1 base, with 6 bases between them. The CDR3 sequence is CASSYRGSNQPQHF. The CDR3 bases are TGTGCCAGCAGTTACCGGGGAAGCAATCAGCCCCAGCATTTT.

The gene calls are TRBV6-5 and TRBJ2-1; D not resolved. The CDR3 contains 15 residues. Trimming removed 2 bases from V and 0 bases from J, with 8 bases in between. CDR1 MNHEY and CDR2 SVGAGI come from the germline V gene. DNA for the CDR3: TGTGCCAGCAGTTACCTTCGGAGCTCCTACAATGAGCAGTTCTTC. It translates to CASSYLRSSYNEQFF.